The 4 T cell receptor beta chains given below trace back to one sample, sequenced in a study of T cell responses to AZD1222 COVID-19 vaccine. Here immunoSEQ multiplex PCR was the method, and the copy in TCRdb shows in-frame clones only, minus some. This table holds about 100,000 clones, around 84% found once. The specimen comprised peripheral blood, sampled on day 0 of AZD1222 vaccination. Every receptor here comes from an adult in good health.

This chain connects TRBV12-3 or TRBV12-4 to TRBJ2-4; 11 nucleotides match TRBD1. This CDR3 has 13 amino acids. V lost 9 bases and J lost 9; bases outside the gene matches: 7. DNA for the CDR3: TGTGCCAGTTCAACCGGGACAGGGGGCATTCAGTACTTC. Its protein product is CASSTGTGGIQYF.

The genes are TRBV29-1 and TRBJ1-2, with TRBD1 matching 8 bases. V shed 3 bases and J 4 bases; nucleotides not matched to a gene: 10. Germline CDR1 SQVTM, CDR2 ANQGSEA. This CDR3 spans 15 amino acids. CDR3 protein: CSVDLAGGEGYGYTF. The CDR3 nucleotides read TGCAGCGTTGACCTGGCAGGGGGCGAGGGCTATGGCTACACCTTC.

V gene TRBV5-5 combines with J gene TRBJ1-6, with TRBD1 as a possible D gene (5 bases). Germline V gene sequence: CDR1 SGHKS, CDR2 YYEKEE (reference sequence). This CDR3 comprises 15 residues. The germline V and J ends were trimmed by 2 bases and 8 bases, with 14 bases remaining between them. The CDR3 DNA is TGTGCCAGCAGCTTTGCGCCAGGGTCATATTCACCCCTCCACTTT. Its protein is CASSFAPGSYSPLHF. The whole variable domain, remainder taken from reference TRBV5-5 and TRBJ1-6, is DAGVTQSPTHLIKTRGQQVTLRCSPISGHKSVSWYQQVLGQGPQFIFQYYEKEERGRGNFPDRFSARQFPNYSSELNVNALLLGDSALYLCASSFAPGSYSPLHFGNGTRLTVT.

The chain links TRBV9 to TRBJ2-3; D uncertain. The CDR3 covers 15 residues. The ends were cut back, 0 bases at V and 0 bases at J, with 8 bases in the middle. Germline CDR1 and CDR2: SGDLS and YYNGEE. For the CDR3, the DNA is TGTGCCAGCAGCGTAGGCCTACATAGCACAGATACGCAGTATTTT. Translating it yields CASSVGLHSTDTQYF.